A selection of T cell receptor beta chains follows, all from one sample in a study of T cell changes during pregnancy in multiple sclerosis. Measured with immunoSEQ multiplex PCR; TCRdb has only the in-frame clones, and not every one. The sample carries approximately 22,000 clones, roughly 93% recorded once. Specimen: CD8+ T cells from peripheral blood mononuclear cells, collected in the third trimester of pregnancy. These receptors all come from a female donor with multiple sclerosis, enrolled in a pregnancy study. The CDR3 runs from the conserved cysteine through the conserved F or W. Fields, in order: CDR3 DNA, CDR3 protein, D gene, J gene, V gene, clone size. A D gene is named only where the DNA matches it firmly. Only some rows state a clone size, as once, few, many or a class for expanded clones.

DNA: TGTGCCAGCAGCTCCCCGGGACTAGCGGGAGGGCACACAGATACGCAGTATTTT
CDR3: CASSSPGLAGGHTDTQYF
D: TRBD2
J: TRBJ2-3
V: TRBV7-9
size: once

DNA: TGTGCCACCAGCAGAGGAGGGGCAGGGGATGGCTACACCTTC
CDR3: CATSRGGAGDGYTF
D: -
J: TRBJ1-2
V: TRBV15
size: -

DNA: TGTGCCAGCAGTGACTCGAGGGGGGCGGGGGGCCACGCCCACGAGCAGTACTTC
CDR3: CASSDSRGAGGHAHEQYF
D: TRBD2
J: TRBJ2-7
V: TRBV6-4
size: -

DNA: TGTGCCAGCAGTGTTACAGGGGGCAATCAGCCCCAGCATTTT
CDR3: CASSVTGGNQPQHF
D: TRBD1
J: TRBJ1-5
V: TRBV27
size: -

DNA: TGTGCCAGCAGTCCAATTAGATACACAGCTCGGGGGTATCAGCCCCAGCATTTT
CDR3: CASSPIRYTARGYQPQHF
D: -
J: TRBJ1-5
V: TRBV28
size: -

DNA: TGTGCCAGCAGCTTAGGCGCAGATACGCAGTATTTT
CDR3: CASSLGADTQYF
D: -
J: TRBJ2-3
V: TRBV13
size: -

DNA: TGTGCCAGCAGTTTGACAGGGGGTCAGCCCCAGCATTTT
CDR3: CASSLTGGQPQHF
D: TRBD1
J: TRBJ1-5
V: TRBV27
size: -

DNA: TGTGCCAGCAGTGCTAGGGGGTCTGGGGCCAACGTCCTGACTTTC
CDR3: CASSARGSGANVLTF
D: -
J: TRBJ2-6
V: TRBV6-1
size: -

DNA: TGTGCCAGCAGCCCGACAGGGAAAGAGACCCAGTACTTC
CDR3: CASSPTGKETQYF
D: TRBD1
J: TRBJ2-5
V: TRBV7-9
size: once

DNA: TGTGCCATCCTCCTAACAGAGACCTACGAGCAGTACTTC
CDR3: CAILLTETYEQYF
D: -
J: TRBJ2-7
V: TRBV7-9
size: -

DNA: TGCGCCAGCAGCCAACGACAGGGGAGCTCCTACGAGCAGTACTTC
CDR3: CASSQRQGSSYEQYF
D: TRBD1
J: TRBJ2-7
V: TRBV5-1
size: -

DNA: TGCGCCAGCAGCTTGGTCCCCGGGACTAGTTACAATGAGCAGTTCTTC
CDR3: CASSLVPGTSYNEQFF
D: TRBD2
J: TRBJ2-1
V: TRBV5-1
size: -

DNA: TGTGCCAGCAGTTCCCCCGCGGACAATGAGCAGTTCTTC
CDR3: CASSSPADNEQFF
D: -
J: TRBJ2-1
V: TRBV7-9
size: -

DNA: TGTGCCAGCAGCCCAGGACTAGCGGGAGACACAGATACGCAGTATTTT
CDR3: CASSPGLAGDTDTQYF
D: TRBD2
J: TRBJ2-3
V: TRBV5-4
size: -

DNA: TGTGCCAGCAGTGACAGAATATCAGGGCAGTACTTC
CDR3: CASSDRISGQYF
D: -
J: TRBJ2-7
V: TRBV2
size: -

DNA: TGTGCCAGCAGCTTAGGGCAGGGTACTCTCTACGAGCAGTACTTC
CDR3: CASSLGQGTLYEQYF
D: -
J: TRBJ2-7
V: TRBV7-9
size: -

DNA: TGTGCCAGCAGTGTAGGACAGTTCACTGAAGCTTTCTTT
CDR3: CASSVGQFTEAFF
D: -
J: TRBJ1-1
V: TRBV28
size: -

DNA: TGCGCCAGCAGCCACCTCGTTAGCGGGGGGACCTACGAGCAGTACTTC
CDR3: CASSHLVSGGTYEQYF
D: TRBD2
J: TRBJ2-7
V: TRBV4-3
size: -

DNA: TGTGCCAGCTCACCACCCACAGGGAACACAGATACGCAGTATTTT
CDR3: CASSPPTGNTDTQYF
D: -
J: TRBJ2-3
V: TRBV18
size: few

DNA: TGTGCCAGCAGTTTCCGGGGCTACAATGAGCAGTTCTTC
CDR3: CASSFRGYNEQFF
D: -
J: TRBJ2-1
V: TRBV6-6
size: -

DNA: TGCGCCAGCAGCCAGGGACAGCAAGAGACCCAGTACTTC
CDR3: CASSQGQQETQYF
D: TRBD1
J: TRBJ2-5
V: TRBV4-1
size: -

DNA: TGTGCCAGCACTAGCGGGACCTACGAGCAGTACTTC
CDR3: CASTSGTYEQYF
D: TRBD2
J: TRBJ2-7
V: TRBV27
size: -

DNA: TGTGCCAGCAGCTCAGGGAACGAGCAGTACTTC
CDR3: CASSSGNEQYF
D: -
J: TRBJ2-7
V: TRBV7-6
size: -

DNA: TGCGCCAGCAGCCAAGATAGGGGGCTGCGGGAGACCCAGTACTTC
CDR3: CASSQDRGLRETQYF
D: TRBD1
J: TRBJ2-5
V: TRBV4-3
size: -

DNA: TGTGCCAGCAGCTCAGAGAGGCTACAAGAGACCCAGTACTTC
CDR3: CASSSERLQETQYF
D: -
J: TRBJ2-5
V: TRBV9
size: -

DNA: TGTGCCAGCAGCGGGGGGGGTCCGGGTCAGGCGCACAATCAGCCCCAGCATTTT
CDR3: CASSGGGPGQAHNQPQHF
D: -
J: TRBJ1-5
V: TRBV7-8
size: -

DNA: TGTGCCAGCAGTGTCCGGGTGAACGACTATGGCTACACCTTC
CDR3: CASSVRVNDYGYTF
D: -
J: TRBJ1-2
V: TRBV6-1
size: -

DNA: TGTGCCAGCACTTCAGCGGGAACAGATACGCAGTATTTT
CDR3: CASTSAGTDTQYF
D: TRBD2
J: TRBJ2-3
V: TRBV7-3
size: -

DNA: TGTGCCAGCACCCACTCTCGGGGAGAGCTGTTTTTT
CDR3: CASTHSRGELFF
D: -
J: TRBJ2-2
V: TRBV27
size: -

DNA: TGTGCCAGCAGTCCCGGACTACCCCCGGATACGCAGTATTTT
CDR3: CASSPGLPPDTQYF
D: -
J: TRBJ2-3
V: TRBV27
size: -

DNA: TGTGCCAGCAGCTCAGAAGCGGGGGCCGGTTACGAGCAGTACTTC
CDR3: CASSSEAGAGYEQYF
D: TRBD2
J: TRBJ2-7
V: TRBV11-3
size: -

DNA: TGTGCCAGTAGTATTAACGGGGGGAGTGAGCAGTTCTTC
CDR3: CASSINGGSEQFF
D: TRBD2
J: TRBJ2-1
V: TRBV19
size: -

DNA: TGCGCCAGCAGCTTGCTCCCCGCGGATGAGCAGTTCTTC
CDR3: CASSLLPADEQFF
D: -
J: TRBJ2-1
V: TRBV5-1
size: -

DNA: TGTGCCAGCAGCTCGATTGGGGAGGGGTACGAGCAGTACTTC
CDR3: CASSSIGEGYEQYF
D: TRBD2
J: TRBJ2-7
V: TRBV7-9
size: -

DNA: TGTGCCAGCTACGTCATGGGCGGGAGCCCCCACAATGAGCAGTTCTTC
CDR3: CASYVMGGSPHNEQFF
D: TRBD2
J: TRBJ2-1
V: TRBV7-9
size: -

DNA: TGTGCCAGCAGCTTAGATCCCCCCCCCTCGGGAATTTACAATGAGCAGTTCTTC
CDR3: CASSLDPPPSGIYNEQFF
D: -
J: TRBJ2-1
V: TRBV11-2
size: -

DNA: TGTGCCAGCAGTCCCAGGGACAGGGGGCGGGGGAGGGCTGAGACCCAGTACTTC
CDR3: CASSPRDRGRGRAETQYF
D: TRBD1
J: TRBJ2-5
V: TRBV27
size: -

DNA: TGTGCCAGCAGTTACGAAGACAGGATCGGGAACACTGAAGCTTTCTTT
CDR3: CASSYEDRIGNTEAFF
D: -
J: TRBJ1-1
V: TRBV6-6
size: -

DNA: TGTGCCAGCAGCAAGACACGTTATCAGCCCCAGCATTTT
CDR3: CASSKTRYQPQHF
D: -
J: TRBJ1-5
V: TRBV7-2
size: -

DNA: TGCGCCAGCAGCCACTCTATGGGACTAGCGGGGGACTCCACAGATACGCAGTATTTT
CDR3: CASSHSMGLAGDSTDTQYF
D: TRBD2
J: TRBJ2-3
V: TRBV4-3
size: -

DNA: TGTGCCAGCGAGACTACAGTAAGCTCCTACGAGCAGTACTTC
CDR3: CASETTVSSYEQYF
D: -
J: TRBJ2-7
V: TRBV6-1
size: -

DNA: TGTGCCAGCAGTTTTGGCGGGAGGGCGGCAGATACGCAGTATTTT
CDR3: CASSFGGRAADTQYF
D: TRBD2
J: TRBJ2-3
V: TRBV27
size: -

DNA: TGCGCCAGCAGCATTGGACAGGGAAACACCATATATTTT
CDR3: CASSIGQGNTIYF
D: -
J: TRBJ1-3
V: TRBV5-1
size: -

DNA: TGTGCCAGCTCTAGGTCGGAGGGCTTGAATGAGCAGTACTTC
CDR3: CASSRSEGLNEQYF
D: -
J: TRBJ2-7
V: TRBV2
size: -

DNA: TGTGCCAGCAGCTTACTAGCGACCCACGAGCAGTACTTC
CDR3: CASSLLATHEQYF
D: -
J: TRBJ2-7
V: TRBV11-2
size: -

DNA: TGTGCCAGCAGCTCCCAACCGACAGGGGGCGTGGGGTGGGACACAGATACGCAGTATTTT
CDR3: CASSSQPTGGVGWDTDTQYF
D: TRBD1
J: TRBJ2-3
V: TRBV13
size: -

DNA: TGTGCCAGCAGCGTGGGACAGGGTCCCTACGAGCAGTACTTC
CDR3: CASSVGQGPYEQYF
D: TRBD1
J: TRBJ2-7
V: TRBV7-9
size: -

DNA: TGTGCCAGCAGCCAATTCCGGGACAGGGAGACCGAGCAGTACTTC
CDR3: CASSQFRDRETEQYF
D: TRBD1
J: TRBJ2-7
V: TRBV7-6
size: -

DNA: TGTGCCAGCAGTGCCGACAGGGGAGTTGAAGCTTTCTTT
CDR3: CASSADRGVEAFF
D: TRBD1
J: TRBJ1-1
V: TRBV25-1
size: once

DNA: TGTGCCAGCAGCTCCACATCAGTCGATGAGCAGTTCTTC
CDR3: CASSSTSVDEQFF
D: -
J: TRBJ2-1
V: TRBV7-3
size: -

DNA: TGTGCCAGCAGCTGGGCACAAAATGAGCAGTTCTTC
CDR3: CASSWAQNEQFF
D: -
J: TRBJ2-1
V: TRBV7-9
size: medium-sized